This entry is about one T cell receptor (beta chain). This specimen belongs to a study of CD8+ T cells in alopecia areata. The V end lost 7 bases, the J end lost 10 bases, and 24 bases lay between the germline ends. This CDR3 is built from 15 residues. Germline V gene lookup returns CDR1 SGHRS and CDR2 YFSETQ. Reverse transcribed after extraction, RNA yielded cDNA as the sequencing template. Profiled with immunoSEQ multiplex PCR; TCRdb holds only in-frame clones, not every one. The sample carries around 200,000 clones, 64% recorded once. Treatment specified: oral pan-JAK inhibitor, 5-10 mg twice daily.

The receptor's source is a human donor with alopecia areata. Source: CD4+ T cells sorted from blood, taken at week 4, from a patient treated with tofacitinib. The chain recombines TRBV5-1 with TRBJ2-1, with no clear D. CDR3 nucleotide sequence: TGCGCCAGCGCCAAAGTGGCCACCCCGGAAGAGGAGCAGTTCTTC. As protein: CASAKVATPEEEQFF.